This TCR beta chain was sequenced during a study of identical twins. This clonotype has a count of ten or more. Healthy Caucasians supplied all donations. A universal primer site came from template switching; cDNA carried unique molecular identifiers. One entry per CDR3 protein results from TCRdb running MiXCR on the 5' RACE reads. This sample has fewer than 650,000 distinct CDR3 sequences, with roughly 9.5% found just once. Germline CDR1 reads SGHTA; CDR2 reads FQGNSA. There are 13 residues in the CDR3. V lost 1 base to trimming and J lost 7 bases, with 8 bases between them. These data were also reused for a study on yellow fever vaccine responses in identical twins. That report adds: Among the twins, the vaccine T cell response reportedly seemed partly convergent and partly personalized.

The rearrangement joins TRBV7-2 to TRBJ2-1; D is uncertain. Sequenced sample: PBMCs. This TCR was sampled from a woman aged 18-29 years in good health. For the CDR3, the DNA is TGTGCCAGCAGCTTAGAGGTCCGGAATGAGCAGTTCTTC. Its translation: CASSLEVRNEQFF.